This T cell receptor beta chain was observed in a study of T-cell memory formation after mild COVID-19 (dated by TCRdb to the early 2020s). At the level of the whole study: Most TCR sequence clusters were specific to one of the two donors. Two young, previously healthy adult volunteers, one female and one male, were included in the cohort. In a couple of donors, T-cell clones that expanded and contracted after mild COVID-19 were followed by sequencing TCRalpha and TCRbeta repertoires longitudinally. What the authors observed across the whole study: The second-wave clones that peaked on day 37 were not confirmed to be SARS-CoV-2 specific. Some responding clones were detected in pre-infection memory, suggesting pre-existing cross-reactive memory T cells joined the SARS-CoV-2 response. Contracting CD4+ clones were found mainly in CM and EM memory subsets, while CD8+ clones were enriched in EMRA. Only a couple of mild cases were covered by the study, and larger cohorts that include severe cases with pre-infection samples were considered necessary. Balanced CD4/CD8 phenotypes were observed for clones contracting from day 15 to 85, whereas a bias towards CD4+ was observed for a second wave of clones expanding from day 15 to 37.

There are a few counts of this clonotype. The antigen this receptor binds is unknown. No base quality information exists; no much larger clone differs at one position. Trimming removed 4 bases from V and 1 base from J; the gene matches leave 9 bases unexplained. The CDR1 and CDR2 encoded by the germline V gene are SGHTA and FQGNSA. From its cysteine to its phenylalanine, the CDR3 spans 17 amino acids. Of all the DNA, just the CDR3 is kept, 51 bases in frame from base 1. These reads were obtained on an Illumina NovaSeq 6000. TCRalpha and TCRbeta cDNA libraries were built by 5'RACE with constant-segment primers, adding sample barcodes and unique molecular identifiers. Trizol reagent was used to extract RNA from every sample. Libraries were amplified in two PCR steps, with a second sample barcode and Illumina TruSeq adapters added in the second step. Sequencing of libraries was performed on an Illumina NovaSeq with 2 x 150 bp paired-end reads. In the paper's pipeline: Reads were demultiplexed and collapsed into UMI-guided consensus sequences with migec v1.2.7. Using mixcr v2.1.11, the UMI consensuses were aligned to TRA and TRB V and J templates and assembled into clonotypes. A clonotype was counted as expanded or contracted only when both edgeR and NoisET called the clonotype significant, with the noise models trained on biological replicates. For edgeR calls, a false discovery rate-adjusted p below 0.01 and a log2 fold-change threshold of 1 were applied. PCA with hierarchical clustering of max-normalized trajectories of the 1000 most abundant clonotypes was used as exploratory dynamics analysis. Each responding clone was given a CD4 or CD8 phenotype based on the CD4+ and CD8+ repertoires, which had been sequenced separately. TCRdb reworked the public reads: Q25 trimming with fastp, MiXCR clone assembly, productive beta chains retained. Each entry merges the rows of one CDR3 protein and shows their most common DNA and genes. Here the V and J calls rest on TCRdb's processing, not on the authors' analysis. The sample contains 550,000 to 600,000 distinct CDR3 sequences, roughly 21% of them found a single time. Approximately 8.4% of the sample comes from the top ten.

PBMCs were isolated by Ficoll-Paque density gradient centrifugation. This chain joins TRBV7-2 to TRBJ1-1, with 10 junctional bases fitting TRBD1. The clonotype comes from an adult woman who had mild COVID-19 (a few samples of this study predate the infection). The sample titles of this study are shuffled in the database, so cell type and time point are left out; the donor was told from shared clones. Material for sequencing was PBMCs or a T cell subset sorted from them (not recorded which). The DNA reads as follows: TGTGCCAGCAGCTCCTCCCCGGGACAGGGGACGAACACTGAAGCTTTCTTT. Its product reads: CASSSSPGQGTNTEAFF.